Listed here are 10 T cell receptor beta chains from one sample, sequenced in a study of T cell responses to AZD1222 COVID-19 vaccine. TCRdb keeps only in-frame clones here, not all; method: immunoSEQ multiplex PCR. The sample lists roughly 99,000 clones, 70% to 90% occurring once. Specimen: peripheral blood, collected 28 days after the second AZD1222 dose. Source of these receptors: an adult who received the AZD1222 COVID-19 vaccine.

The chain employs TRBV10-3 and TRBJ2-2, with D possibly TRBD2 on 6 matching bases. The CDR3 spans 15 residues. Trimming removed 7 bases from V and 0 bases from J, with 12 bases in between. From germline, CDR1 is ENHRY and CDR2 SYGVKD. The CDR3 DNA follows: TGTGCCATCAAGGCGGGACCGACGAACACCGGGGAGCTGTTTTTT. Translated, it gives CAIKAGPTNTGELFF.

The CDR3 region has the DNA TGTGCCAGCAGCCAAGATACGGGGCAGGGGGCTGGAGCTTTCTTT. It specifies CASSQDTGQGAGAFF. The chain is built from TRBV4-2 and TRBJ1-1; 8 bases agree with TRBD1. The germline V gene encodes CDR1 LGHNA and CDR2 YNFKEQ. There are 15 residues in the CDR3. V was clipped by 0 bases and J by 10 bases; unmatched bases: 10.

The J gene is TRBJ2-7, the V gene TRBV27; D might be TRBD1 (6 bases). Germline CDR1 reads MNHEY; CDR2 reads SMNVEV (reference sequence). The ends were cut back, 6 bases at V and 7 bases at J, with 13 bases in the middle. The length of the CDR3 is 12 residues. The CDR3 DNA reads TGTGCCAGCAGGAGGGGGAATCGAGAGCAGTACTTC. Translation: CASRRGNREQYF.

CDR3 sequence reads: CASSQDGSRQGEYGYTF. In DNA form, the CDR3 reads TGTGCCAGCAGCCAAGATGGAAGTCGACAGGGGGAGTATGGCTACACCTTC. The chain carries TRBV4-2 and TRBJ1-2, with TRBD1 matching 9 bases. The CDR3 has 17 amino acids. Trimming took 0 bases from V and 5 from J; bases not matched to a gene: 10. CDR1 LGHNA and CDR2 YNFKEQ come from the germline V gene.

The J gene is TRBJ1-5, the V gene TRBV6-1; D is unclear. The CDR3 totals 13 residues. The ends were cut back, 3 bases at V and 3 bases at J, with 6 bases in the middle. Germline V gives CDR1 MNHNS, CDR2 SASEGT. CDR3 DNA: TGTGCCAGCAGTGACAGTTCCAATCAGCCCCAGCATTTT. It yields the protein CASSDSSNQPQHF.

J is TRBJ2-1 and V is TRBV4-2, with 14 bases fitting TRBD2. CDR3 length equals 18 residues. The germline V gene has CDR1 LGHNA and CDR2 YNFKEQ. Losses at the gene ends were 1 base for V and 4 bases for J; bases not matched to a gene: 6. CDR3 coding DNA: TGTGCCAGCAGCCAAGGGCCGGGACTAGCGGGGGAGTACAATGAGCAGTTCTTC. Protein product: CASSQGPGLAGEYNEQFF.

This clone was detected a few times. The chain uses TRBV28 and TRBJ1-5; TRBD1 matches at 7 bases. V dropped 8 bases and J dropped 4; count of bases not matched to a gene: 17. There are 17 residues in the CDR3. Germline-derived CDR1 and CDR2 are MDHEN and SYDVKM. This chain's CDR3 is CASFSSRGQFRNQPQHF. CDR3 DNA sequence: TGTGCCAGCTTTTCGAGTCGGGGACAGTTCAGGAATCAGCCCCAGCATTTT.

The V gene is TRBV7-2, the J gene TRBJ1-4; D may be TRBD1 (5 bases). Deletions cut 3 bases from V and 4 bases from J, with 15 bases between. CDR1 SGHTA and CDR2 FQGNSA come from the germline V gene. The CDR3 sequence is 16 residues long. CDR3 amino acids: CASSFSPGRSNEKLFF. The CDR3 coding sequence is TGTGCCAGCAGCTTTTCTCCGGGACGGAGTAATGAAAAACTGTTTTTT.

This chain uses TRBV19 with TRBJ2-2; the D gene is possibly TRBD2 (5 bases). The ends were cut back, 0 bases at V and 3 bases at J, with 8 bases in the middle. Germline CDR1 is LNHDA and CDR2 is SQIVND (reference sequence). The CDR3 is 15 residues long. Written as DNA, the CDR3 is TGTGCCAGTAGTATAGAGGCGGGTGACACCGGGGAGCTGTTTTTT. Translating it yields CASSIEAGDTGELFF.

Points on this clone: Other DNA sequences from this sample encode an identical CDR3 as well. This chain links TRBV28 with TRBJ1-2; D unresolved. Germline lookup yields CDR1 MDHEN and CDR2 SYDVKM. This CDR3 region has 12 residues. The V and J ends lost 3 bases and 2 bases respectively, with 4 bases between them. The CDR3 spells CASSLGNYGYTF. CDR3 bases: TGTGCCAGCAGTTTGGGGAACTATGGCTACACCTTC.